Listed here are 29 T cell receptor beta chains from one sample, sequenced in a study of blood T cell repertoires in COVID-19. Clones were read by immunoSEQ multiplex PCR, and TCRdb kept only the in-frame ones, dropping some. The sample includes over 140,000 clones, about 80% seen only once; the top ten take 3.5% to 4.5%. What was sequenced was peripheral blood. These TCRs come from a woman aged 60 to 75 with acute or convalescent COVID-19.

The chain carries TRBV28 and TRBJ1-6; 7 nucleotides line up with TRBD1. The V gene's germline CDR1 is MDHEN and CDR2 SYDVKM. The ends lost 2 bases at V and 5 bases at J; junction bases unmatched: 0. The CDR3 spans 14 residues. CDR3 residues: CASSLDRDNSPLHF. The CDR3 bases are TGTGCCAGCAGTTTAGACAGGGATAATTCACCCCTCCACTTT.

This clone was picked up a small number of times. The V gene is TRBV7-9, the J gene TRBJ2-1; D is possibly TRBD1 (6 bases). The CDR3 covers 17 residues. V was cut by 5 bases and J by 2 bases, with 19 bases left in between. CDR1 is SEHNR, CDR2 FQNEAQ, per germline (reference sequence). The CDR3 DNA reads TGTGCCAGCAGCACAAGCGACAGGTCGAAACCCTACAATGAGCAGTTCTTC. It encodes CASSTSDRSKPYNEQFF.

This clone was detected only a few times. The rearrangement uses TRBV15 and TRBJ1-5; D is possibly TRBD1 (5 bases). The CDR3 contains 15 residues. CDR1 and CDR2 (germline): LNHNV, YYDKDF (reference sequence). V lost 1 base to trimming and J lost 2 bases, with 9 bases between them. For the CDR3, the DNA is TGTGCCACCAGCAGAGGGGGGGTTGGCAATCAGCCCCAGCATTTT. It is translated as CATSRGGVGNQPQHF.

This clone has only one observation. The chain couples TRBV27 to TRBJ2-1; 8 positions agree with TRBD2. The germline V gene has CDR1 MNHEY and CDR2 SMNVEV (reference sequence). The length of the CDR3 is 15 residues. Trimming at V came to 6 bases and at J to 4 bases, leaving 8 bases not matched to a gene. The CDR3 region has the DNA TGTGCCAGCAGCGTGCGGGAGGTAGGGTACAATGAGCAGTTCTTC. It encodes CASSVREVGYNEQFF.

CDR3 sequence (DNA): TGTGCCACCAGCAGAGATCTGTACAGCACAGATGGCTACACCTTC. Protein sequence: CATSRDLYSTDGYTF. V gene TRBV15 combines with J gene TRBJ1-2; D unresolved. The CDR3 extends over 15 amino acids. The germline V gene has CDR1 LNHNV and CDR2 YYDKDF (reference sequence). Trimming stripped 0 bases from V and 6 bases from J, with 14 bases between.

The gene calls are TRBV4-1 and TRBJ2-1, with D tentatively TRBD1 (5 bases). The V gene's germline CDR1 is MGHRA and CDR2 YSYEKL. Trimming took off 0 bases at V and 5 bases at J, with 11 bases between the two ends. CDR3 length equals 15 residues. CDR3 amino acids: CASSQDWGSHNEQFF. The CDR3 region has the DNA TGCGCCAGCAGCCAAGATTGGGGCAGTCACAATGAGCAGTTCTTC.

Regarding this clone: The junction and the germline gene differ at one end; a read error may be behind it. The V gene is TRBV12-3 or TRBV12-4, the J gene TRBJ2-4; perhaps TRBD1 as D (5 bases). This CDR3 spans 11 amino acids. In DNA form, the CDR3 reads TGTGCCAGCAGTTTATTAGGGGAACTGGACTTC. It is translated as CASSLLGELDF.

The J gene is TRBJ1-1, the V gene TRBV28; D gene ambiguous. CDR1 is MDHEN and CDR2 is SYDVKM in the germline V gene. CDR3 length: 15 residues. Trimming pared 2 bases from V and 0 bases from J, leaving 10 bases between. This chain's CDR3 is CASSLEHLVNTEAFF. CDR3 nucleotide sequence: TGTGCCAGCAGTTTAGAGCACTTGGTGAACACTGAAGCTTTCTTT.

The chain combines TRBV7-3 with TRBJ2-5; D remains unclear. The CDR3 is made up of 13 amino acids. Trimming removed 5 bases at V and 2 bases at J, with 9 bases between. The germline V gene has CDR1 SGHTA and CDR2 FQGTGA. The CDR3 DNA is TGTGCCAGCAGCCCGCGCCCACAAGAGACCCAGTACTTC. Its translation: CASSPRPQETQYF.

This clone was observed once. The chain uses TRBV27 and TRBJ2-1, with a possible D match to TRBD1 (6 bases). Between the trimmed V and J ends, which lost 4 bases and 2 bases, there was a span of 15 bases. The CDR3 contains 16 residues. Germline V gives CDR1 MNHEY, CDR2 SMNVEV (reference sequence). For the CDR3, the DNA is TGTGCCAGCAGTTCCTTGACAGGCCGCCCCTACAATGAGCAGTTCTTC. This sequence encodes CASSSLTGRPYNEQFF.

This chain uses TRBV25-1 with TRBJ2-7; 10 bases line up with TRBD2. In germline, CDR1 is MGHDK, CDR2 SYGVNS. This CDR3 spans 14 amino acids. The junction had 7 bases not matched to a gene; V was cut back by 5 bases and J by 6 bases. This CDR3 is CASSPLAGAGEQYF. The CDR3 nucleotides read TGTGCCAGCAGTCCCCTAGCGGGAGCAGGCGAGCAGTACTTC.

The genes are TRBV14 and TRBJ2-2; 7 nucleotides match TRBD1. V lost 3 bases to trimming and J lost 0 bases; unmatched junction nucleotides: 13. Germline V gene sequence: CDR1 SGHDN, CDR2 FVKESK. This CDR3 is 19 amino acids long. The DNA for the CDR3 is TGTGCCAGCAGCCAGACGGACAGGAAAAATCCCGCGAACACCGGGGAGCTGTTTTTT. Its protein is CASSQTDRKNPANTGELFF. Variable domain in full (rest from reference TRBV14 and TRBJ2-2): EAGVTQFPSHSVIEKGQTVTLRCDPISGHDNLYWYRRVMGKEIKFLLHFVKESKQDESGMPNNRFLAERTGGTYSTLKVQPAELEDSGVYFCASSQTDRKNPANTGELFFGEGSRLTVL.

The chain links TRBV6-2 or TRBV6-3 to TRBJ1-2; TRBD1 agrees at 7 bases. The ends lost 2 bases at V and 7 bases at J; junction bases unmatched: 7. The CDR3 sequence is 14 residues long. The germline CDR1 and CDR2 sequences are MNHEY and SVGEGT. The DNA of the CDR3 is TGTGCCAGCAGTTACACAACAGGGGTTGGTGGCTACACCTTC. Residues: CASSYTTGVGGYTF.

V is TRBV13 and J is TRBJ2-7, with D perhaps TRBD1 (5 bases). The ends were cut back, 2 bases at V and 6 bases at J, with 8 bases in the middle. CDR3 length: 12 residues. CDR1 PRHDT and CDR2 FYEKMQ come from the germline V gene (reference sequence). CDR3: CASSLQGREQYF. CDR3 DNA: TGTGCCAGCAGCTTACAGGGCCGCGAGCAGTACTTC.

The J gene is TRBJ2-3, the V gene TRBV4-2, with 12 bases aligning to TRBD2. The CDR3 has 17 amino acids. Germline CDR1 reads LGHNA; CDR2 reads YNFKEQ. V shed 0 bases and J 1 base; nucleotides not matched to a gene: 2. CDR3 sequence (DNA): TGTGCCAGCAGCCAAGAGGGACTAGCGGGCGGCACAGATACGCAGTATTTT. This sequence encodes CASSQEGLAGGTDTQYF.

The genes are TRBV15 and TRBJ2-1; 7 nucleotides match TRBD2. The germline CDR1 and CDR2 sequences are LNHNV and YYDKDF (reference sequence). This CDR3 is built from 15 residues. The J segment lost 7 bases and the V segment lost 7 bases, leaving 13 bases of the junction unmatched. CDR3 sequence (DNA): TGTGCCACCACCCTGGACCCTAGCGGCCTAAATGAGCAGTTCTTC. It specifies CATTLDPSGLNEQFF.

The chain combines TRBV7-9 with TRBJ1-1; D not resolved. The length of the CDR3 is 15 residues. CDR1 is SEHNR and CDR2 is FQNEAQ in the germline V gene (reference sequence). V was clipped by 3 bases and J by 3 bases, with 14 bases between them. The CDR3 coding sequence is TGTGCCAGCAGCTTTTCCTTGTTTGGAGACACTGAAGCTTTCTTT. It encodes CASSFSLFGDTEAFF.

The chain combines TRBV30 with TRBJ1-1, with D possibly being TRBD1 (6 bases). Germline V lookup: CDR1 GTSNPN, CDR2 SVGIG (reference sequence). The V gene lost 5 bases and the J gene lost 3 bases, with 16 bases spanning the gap. This CDR3 comprises 14 residues. CDR3 nucleotide sequence: TGTGCCTGGCACCTTGGCAGGGGATACACTGAAGCTTTCTTT. This translates into CAWHLGRGYTEAFF.

J is TRBJ2-7 and V is TRBV5-1, with D tentatively TRBD2 (6 bases). The germline gives CDR1 SGHRS, CDR2 YFSETQ. V was cut by 1 base and J by 0 bases, with 11 bases left in between. This CDR3 has 15 residues. In DNA, the CDR3 is TGCGCCAGCAGCTTGCAGCCTAGCGACTCCTACGAGCAGTACTTC. Its translation: CASSLQPSDSYEQYF.

The chain joins TRBV6-2 or TRBV6-3 to TRBJ2-5; 10 bases align to TRBD2. With 4 bases clipped from V and 4 bases from J, the junction kept 9 bases outside the gene matches. The germline gives CDR1 MNHEY, CDR2 SVGEGT. The CDR3 extends over 16 amino acids. CDR3 region: CASSFRLAGERETQYF. Written as DNA, the CDR3 is TGTGCCAGCAGTTTCCGTCTAGCGGGAGAACGAGAGACCCAGTACTTC.

This chain connects TRBV24-1 to TRBJ2-1, with D tentatively TRBD2 (6 bases). CDR3 length: 16 residues. Germline V gene data show CDR1 as KGHDR and CDR2 as SFDVKD. Between the trimmed V and J ends, which lost 6 bases and 5 bases, there was a span of 19 bases. CDR3 residues: CATSPRPMGGHNEQFF. CDR3 coding DNA: TGTGCCACCAGTCCCCGCCCCATGGGGGGACACAATGAGCAGTTCTTC.

This clone was seen a few times. J is TRBJ2-7 and V is TRBV4-1; D is perhaps TRBD2 (5 bases). Trimming cost V 1 base and J 4 bases, with 14 bases left between them. Germline lookup yields CDR1 MGHRA and CDR2 YSYEKL. The length of the CDR3 is 15 residues. CDR3 amino acids: CASSQVGGGFYEQYF. The DNA for the CDR3 is TGCGCCAGCAGCCAAGTAGGAGGCGGGTTTTACGAGCAGTACTTC.

V is TRBV10-3 and J is TRBJ1-2; D not resolved. This CDR3 spans 14 amino acids. The V and J ends lost 0 bases and 0 bases respectively, with 5 bases between them. CDR1 is ENHRY and CDR2 is SYGVKD in the germline V gene. CDR3 residues: CAISESRANYGYTF. The CDR3 DNA reads TGTGCCATCAGTGAGTCGAGAGCTAACTATGGCTACACCTTC.

The chain couples TRBV28 to TRBJ1-1; the D is unclear. V was shortened by 5 bases and J by 6 bases, with 16 bases between the two germline ends. The CDR3 sequence is 14 residues long. The germline gives CDR1 MDHEN, CDR2 SYDVKM. This chain's CDR3 is CASSAWSTAAEAFF. The DNA for the CDR3 is TGTGCCAGCAGTGCCTGGTCCACTGCCGCTGAAGCTTTCTTT.

This rearrangement joins TRBV10-3 to TRBJ2-7; 11 bases align to TRBD2. V shed 5 bases, J shed 0 bases, and the junction held 3 bases outside the gene matches. Germline loops: CDR1 ENHRY, CDR2 SYGVKD. This CDR3 is 15 amino acids long. The CDR3 loop reads CAISPTSGISYEQYF. The CDR3, as DNA: TGTGCCATCAGTCCGACTAGCGGGATCTCCTACGAGCAGTACTTC.

In DNA form, the CDR3 reads TGCAGTGCTAGCCTGGTCAGGGGACTGTTTTTT. This codes for CSASLVRGLFF. This chain links TRBV20-1 with TRBJ1-4, with D perhaps TRBD1 (6 bases). Germline V gene data show CDR1 as DFQATT and CDR2 as SNEGSKA (reference sequence). Trimming removed 3 bases from V and 13 bases from J, with 12 bases in between. This CDR3 comprises 11 residues.

V gene TRBV30 combines with J gene TRBJ1-2; D gene uncertain. This CDR3 is built from 13 residues. The V gene lost 4 bases and the J gene lost 0 bases, with 9 bases spanning the gap. Germline lookup yields CDR1 GTSNPN and CDR2 SVGIG (reference sequence). CDR3 amino acids: CAWTGLANYGYTF. The CDR3 DNA is TGTGCCTGGACAGGACTCGCTAACTATGGCTACACCTTC.

The gene calls are TRBV15 and TRBJ1-6; no definite D call. The germline V gene encodes CDR1 LNHNV and CDR2 YYDKDF (reference sequence). Trimming removed 3 bases at V and 0 bases at J, with 9 bases between. CDR3 length equals 16 residues. CDR3: CATSRDLSSYNSPLHF. The CDR3 region has the DNA TGTGCCACCAGCAGGGACTTAAGCTCCTATAATTCACCCCTCCACTTT. Supplemented by reference TRBV15 and TRBJ1-6, the full variable domain reads DAMVIQNPRYQVTQFGKPVTLSCSQTLNHNVMYWYQQKSSQAPKLLFHYYDKDFNNEADTPDNFQSRRPNTSFCFLDIRSPGLGDTAMYLCATSRDLSSYNSPLHFGNGTRLTVT.

The rearrangement links TRBV10-3 to TRBJ2-1; 9 nucleotides line up with TRBD2. J was trimmed by 3 bases and V by 7 bases; bases with no gene match: 4. CDR3 size: 14 residues. CDR1 is ENHRY, CDR2 SYGVKD, per germline. The CDR3 here is CAIMASGNYNEQFF. The DNA of the CDR3 is TGTGCCATCATGGCTAGCGGGAACTACAATGAGCAGTTCTTC.